Here is one T cell receptor (beta chain) with its context. What it binds is unknown. The CDR3 covers 15 residues. Germline CDR1 reads MNHEY; CDR2 reads SMNVEV (reference sequence). The J segment lost 7 bases and the V segment lost 2 bases, leaving 2 bases of the junction unmatched. RNA extraction was followed by reverse transcription into cDNA, which acted as the sequencing template. Clones were sequenced by immunoSEQ multiplex PCR, and TCRdb holds only the in-frame ones, with some missing. The repertoire holds some 160,000 clones, with 62% as singletons. This entry belongs to a study of CD8+ T cells in alopecia areata. Findings of the study overall: Clonality in lesional scalp, especially alopecia totalis/universalis, exceeded that of normal scalp. Unlike in mice, where it was clearer, TCR sharing across patients was less clear, possibly HLA-related. Scalp data also include sequences from resident alphabeta T cells of normal skin.

The TCR was taken from a human donor in good health. Material for sequencing was CD8+ T cells sorted from blood. The rearrangement links TRBV27 to TRBJ2-3; 14 positions match TRBD2. CDR3 sequence (DNA): TGTGCCAGCAGTTTAGGGACTAGCGGGAGTTATACGCAGTATTTT. It specifies CASSLGTSGSYTQYF.